The sample holds many counts of the clone carrying this TCR beta chain. Patients underwent thyroid surgery, and none had received any treatment before it. CDR3 length equals 19 residues. Germline V gene sequence: CDR1 MDHEN, CDR2 SYDVKM. Trimming took 1 base from V and 0 from J, leaving 19 bases between them. These data originate in a study of metastatic and nonmetastatic thyroid tumors. Study context: Repertoires from blood and tumor or nodule tissue of malignant and benign thyroid patients were compared.

TCRdb reanalyzed the PCR reads with MiXCR. The sample yields tens of thousands of clones, roughly 15% seen once. Material for sequencing was blood. The receptor was derived from a female donor with papillary thyroid cancer or a benign thyroid nodule (not recorded which). Some clones in this sample may be carry-over from other donors' samples. The chain carries TRBV28 and TRBJ2-4; D possibly matches TRBD1 or TRBD2 (7 bases each). The CDR3 DNA follows: TGTGCCAGCAGTTTATTTGGGGGGGGGACAGTACAAGCCAAAAACATTCAGTACTTC. It translates to CASSLFGGGTVQAKNIQYF.